This TCR beta chain was recorded in a study of CD8 T cells in ankylosing spondylitis. Quantitative 5'-RACE was performed with molecular barcodes, and it yielded the TCR beta libraries. A single record per CDR3 protein comes from TCRdb applying MiXCR to the 5' RACE reads. The data contain around 490,000 distinct CDR3 sequences, roughly 5.3% of them seen just once; the ten biggest clones take up roughly 3.2%. Per germline, CDR1 LGHNA and CDR2 YSLEER. V lost 0 bases and J lost 7, with 16 bases in between. The CDR3 spans 15 residues. Study-level points and caveats: Disease-linked clones reportedly concentrated significantly in matched ankylosing spondylitis synovial fluid. For ankylosing spondylitis blood, a TCR beta motif of about eight highly homologous variants appeared characteristic. Prior literature has documented some motif variants in synovial fluid and blood from reactive arthritis. Disease-linked clones were CD8+ and relatively rare in peripheral blood.

In its sample, this clonotype was seen a few times. Its antigen is not known. Specimen: blood, either unsorted or a sorted T cell fraction (not recorded which). V is TRBV4-3 and J is TRBJ2-7, with D perhaps being TRBD1 or TRBD2 (6 bases each). The TCR comes from a male donor with ankylosing spondylitis. DNA for the CDR3: TGCGCCAGCAGCCAAGATGAAGGGGGAGGTCGGGAGCAGTACTTC. Residues: CASSQDEGGGREQYF.